The 17 T cell receptor beta chains below come from one sample, sequenced in a study of blood T cells in healthy people across ages. A second about 7 to 11 cycle PCR used barcoded and J-beta primers. TCRdb independently ran MiXCR on the 5' RACE reads; one entry per CDR3 protein. The sample has around 1.5 million distinct CDR3 sequences; 45% to 70% are singletons. The sample comprised blood. Receptors were obtained from a man younger than 30 in good health.

This clonotype was seen a handful of times. The chain is built from TRBV29-1 and TRBJ1-4; 9 nucleotides line up with TRBD1. Germline loops: CDR1 SQVTM, CDR2 ANQGSEA. The CDR3 extends over 16 amino acids. Losses at the gene ends were 1 base for V and 7 bases for J; bases not matched to a gene: 10. The CDR3 region is CSVEAALDRGAEKLFF. In nucleotides, the CDR3 is TGCAGCGTTGAAGCGGCCCTGGACAGGGGTGCTGAAAAACTGTTTTTT.

The chain is built from TRBV18 and TRBJ2-7, with TRBD1 identical over 7 bases. The CDR3 contains 13 residues. Germline values: CDR1 KGHSH, CDR2 LQKENI. With 8 bases clipped from V and 3 bases from J, the junction kept 7 bases outside the gene matches. The CDR3 spells CASQPGQFYEQYF. DNA of the CDR3: TGTGCCAGCCAACCGGGACAGTTCTACGAGCAGTACTTC. The full variable domain, in which reference TRBV18 and TRBJ2-7 provide the parts outside the CDR3, is NAGVMQNPRHLVRRRGQEARLRCSPMKGHSHVYWYRQLPEEGLKFMVYLQKENIIDESGMPKERFSAEFPKEGPSILRIQQVVRGDSAAYFCASQPGQFYEQYFGPGTRLTVT.

The J gene is TRBJ2-3, the V gene TRBV5-1, with a weak D call TRBD1 (6 bases). The CDR3 has 15 residues. Germline lookup yields CDR1 SGHRS and CDR2 YFSETQ. Trimming removed 2 bases at V and 2 bases at J, with 12 bases between. CDR3 amino acids: CASSFGTTYTDTQYF. CDR3 nucleotides: TGCGCCAGCAGCTTCGGGACAACCTACACAGATACGCAGTATTTT.

This clonotype has a handful of counts. J is TRBJ2-3 and V is TRBV7-9; weak D call: TRBD1 (6 bases). Germline V lookup: CDR1 SEHNR, CDR2 FQNEAQ (reference sequence). The CDR3 contains 13 residues. V was pared by 5 bases and J by 11 bases, with 17 bases between. The DNA for the CDR3 is TGTGCCAGCAGCGCTCGGACAGACCGGGAGCAGTATTTT. This gives the protein CASSARTDREQYF.

DNA for the CDR3: TGCAGCGTTGAAGAGGGACAAAACATTCAGTACTTC. Its translation is CSVEEGQNIQYF. The chain is built from TRBV29-1 and TRBJ2-4; D might be TRBD1 or TRBD2, each matching 5 bases. Germline loops: CDR1 SQVTM, CDR2 ANQGSEA. Trimming shortened V by 0 bases and J by 5 bases, and 5 bases separated the two germline ends. This CDR3 comprises 12 residues.

This chain uses TRBV7-2 with TRBJ2-5; 8 nucleotides agree with TRBD2. V trimming: 6 bases; J trimming: 2 bases; junction bases outside the gene matches: 5. The CDR3 contains 14 residues. The germline V gene encodes CDR1 SGHTA and CDR2 FQGNSA. The CDR3 protein is CASSIGTRQETQYF. Written as DNA, the CDR3 is TGTGCCAGCAGTATCGGGACTAGACAAGAGACCCAGTACTTC.

The chain links TRBV14 to TRBJ2-2, with D unresolved. The CDR3 is made up of 13 amino acids. With 4 bases removed from V and 4 bases from J, the gap between germline ends came to 7 bases. Germline CDR1 SGHDN, CDR2 FVKESK. The CDR3 nucleotides are TGTGCCAGCAGCCCCTGGAGCACCGGGGAGCTGTTTTTT. Its protein is CASSPWSTGELFF.

The V and J genes are TRBV29-1 and TRBJ2-1; D is uncertain. The tail of the sequence fits TRBJ2-7 better, so the J call may be wrong. The CDR3 runs 11 residues. The V gene's germline CDR1 is SQVTM and CDR2 ANQGSEA. The DNA for the CDR3 is TGCAGCGTTGATGCCAACAATGAGCAGTACTTC. Its protein product is CSVDANNEQYF.

The gene calls are TRBV12-3 or TRBV12-4 and TRBJ2-5; TRBD2 aligns across 7 bases. TRBJ2-7 explains the end of the DNA better; the J call may be wrong. This CDR3 region has 13 residues. Here the CDR3 reads CASSTGGLGEQYF. DNA of the CDR3: TGTGCCAGCAGCACGGGGGGTCTGGGCGAGCAGTACTTC.

The rearrangement uses TRBV29-1 and TRBJ2-7; D may match TRBD1 or TRBD2 (5 bases each). This CDR3 spans 13 amino acids. Germline CDR1 reads SQVTM; CDR2 reads ANQGSEA. The ends were cut back, 3 bases at V and 5 bases at J, with 14 bases in the middle. The CDR3 region has the DNA TGCAGCGTTGAGGAAAGCAGGGACCACGAGCAGTACTTC. Translating it yields CSVEESRDHEQYF.

Comments on this clonotype: An end of the junction does not agree with germline; a read error may underlie this. The chain recombines TRBV24-1 with TRBJ2-3, with 8 bases aligning to TRBD1. This CDR3 comprises 17 residues. Germline values: CDR1 KGHDR, CDR2 SFDVKD. The DNA of the CDR3 is TGTGCCACTAGTGATTTTGGGGGCACAGGGGGTGCAGATACGCAGTATTTT. Protein product: CATSDFGGTGGADTQYF.

The rearrangement joins TRBV7-9 to TRBJ2-7; no clear D. Trimming shortened V by 4 bases and J by 10 bases, and 11 bases separated the two germline ends. This CDR3 is built from 11 residues. Looked up from germline, CDR1 is SEHNR and CDR2 is FQNEAQ (reference sequence). CDR3 nucleotides: TGTGCCAGCAGCTGTGCAGAAATTCAGTACTTC. Residues: CASSCAEIQYF.

This clonotype has at least ten counts. CDR3 protein: CASRDSTYYEQYF. In nucleotides, the CDR3 is TGCGCCAGCAGGGACTCAACCTACTACGAGCAGTACTTC. This chain joins TRBV5-1 and TRBJ2-7; the D gene is possibly TRBD2 (5 bases). This CDR3 contains 13 residues. V was pared by 5 bases and J by 3 bases, with 12 bases between. Germline assignment: CDR1 SGHRS and CDR2 YFSETQ.

The V call is TRBV27, the J call TRBJ2-7; 9 bases fit TRBD1. CDR3 length equals 16 residues. V shed 1 base and J 4 bases; nucleotides not matched to a gene: 8. Germline V gives CDR1 MNHEY, CDR2 SMNVEV (reference sequence). CDR3 protein: CASSLWTGDNLYEQYF. The CDR3 DNA reads TGTGCCAGCAGTTTATGGACAGGGGATAACCTATACGAGCAGTACTTC.

This sequence joins TRBV2 and TRBJ2-2; D is unclear. Germline CDR1 SNHLY, CDR2 FYNNEI. The V gene lost 10 bases and the J gene lost 1 base, with 19 bases spanning the gap. This CDR3 region has 16 residues. The CDR3 spells CANLQPLPGNTGELFF. CDR3 coding DNA: TGTGCCAACCTCCAACCCCTACCAGGGAACACCGGGGAGCTGTTTTTT.

This chain uses TRBV20-1 with TRBJ1-4; D remains ambiguous. Germline V CDR1 and CDR2: DFQATT, SNEGSKA (reference sequence). Trimming pared 5 bases from V and 4 bases from J, leaving 17 bases between. The CDR3 totals 15 residues. In DNA form, the CDR3 reads TGCAGTGCTTTCCCCCCACGGGCCTTTAATGAAAAACTGTTTTTT. Its translation: CSAFPPRAFNEKLFF.

The V and J genes are TRBV20-1 and TRBJ2-4, with D perhaps matching TRBD2 (6 bases). The CDR3 contains 13 residues. V gave up 0 bases and J gave up 8 bases, with 11 bases separating them. The germline V gene encodes CDR1 DFQATT and CDR2 SNEGSKA (reference sequence). Written as DNA, the CDR3 is TGCAGTGCTAGAGAGGACCCGGGGGACATTCAGTACTTC. This codes for CSAREDPGDIQYF.